Listed here are 6 T cell receptor beta chains from one sample, sequenced in a study of cytomegalovirus exposure and HLA in healthy donors. The PCR made use of 60 Vbeta and 13 Jbeta primers. Clones were sequenced by immunoSEQ multiplex PCR, and TCRdb holds only the in-frame ones, with some missing. Its clone listing holds some 50,000 clones. The sequenced sample was PBMCs. All receptors derive from a woman aged 40 to 50 in good health and CMV-seronegative.

CDR3 DNA: TGTGCCTGGAGCGTCGACAGGGTGGGGCCCCAGCATTTT. As protein: CAWSVDRVGPQHF. The chain joins TRBV30 to TRBJ1-5, with 7 positions matching TRBD1. The V segment lost 3 bases and the J segment 9 bases; nucleotides outside the gene matches: 8. Per germline, CDR1 GTSNPN and CDR2 SVGIG (reference sequence). The CDR3 is 13 residues long.

The CDR3, as DNA: TGTGCCAGCAGCTTAGTGGGGACAGGCTTGGAAAAACTGTTTTTT. This encodes CASSLVGTGLEKLFF. J is TRBJ1-4 and V is TRBV7-9; 8 bases align to TRBD1. Germline V gives CDR1 SEHNR, CDR2 FQNEAQ (reference sequence). V lost 1 base and J lost 8; bases outside the gene matches: 6. This CDR3 has 15 residues.

The chain links TRBV28 to TRBJ1-2, with D possibly being TRBD1 (5 bases). The germline CDR1 and CDR2 sequences are MDHEN and SYDVKM. The CDR3 totals 14 residues. V shed 2 bases and J shed 7 bases, with 14 bases lying between them. The CDR3 region is CASSLTGGFRGYTF. CDR3 nucleotide sequence: TGTGCCAGCAGTTTAACGGGGGGTTTTCGTGGCTACACCTTC.

The V gene is TRBV19, the J gene TRBJ1-2, with 7 bases identical to TRBD1. The germline V gene has CDR1 LNHDA and CDR2 SQIVND (reference sequence). V lost 3 bases, J lost 5 bases, and 9 bases stayed unmatched. CDR3 length equals 15 residues. In DNA, the CDR3 is TGTGCCAGTAGTATCGCCAGGGGGATGACGTATGGCTACACCTTC. It specifies CASSIARGMTYGYTF.

The V call is TRBV6-5, the J call TRBJ2-1; no clear D gene. CDR1 is MNHEY, CDR2 SVGAGI, per germline. Trimming took off 4 bases at V and 4 bases at J, with 17 bases between the two ends. CDR3 size: 16 residues. The CDR3 DNA reads as TGTGCCAGCAGTTCGGAGCCTAGGTACCCTTACAATGAGCAGTTCTTC. Protein: CASSSEPRYPYNEQFF.

This clone is deemed medium-sized by its frequency. The chain couples TRBV15 to TRBJ2-7, with 8 nucleotides matching TRBD2. The CDR3 contains 14 residues. V was clipped by 6 bases and J by 0 bases; unmatched bases: 4. Per germline, CDR1 LNHNV and CDR2 YYDKDF (reference sequence). CDR3 nucleotide sequence: TGTGCCACCAGGAGAAGCGGGAGCTCCTACGAGCAGTACTTC. Translation: CATRRSGSSYEQYF.